These 9 T cell receptor beta chains were all obtained from the same sample, sequenced in a study of T-cell memory formation after mild COVID-19. TCRdb fed the 5' RACE reads into MiXCR, producing one record per CDR3 protein. The sample holds around 200,000 distinct CDR3 sequences, about 21% seen once. Sequencing was performed on PBMCs or a T cell subset sorted from them (not recorded which). These receptors were collected from an adult woman who had mild COVID-19 (a few samples of this study predate the infection). Cell type and time point are not known.

The chain joins TRBV9 to TRBJ1-2; 7 positions agree with TRBD1. Unmatched junction bases numbered 3, after V lost 0 bases and J lost 4 bases. The CDR3 consists of 14 residues. Germline V gene sequence: CDR1 SGDLS, CDR2 YYNGEE. As DNA, the CDR3 is TGTGCCAGCAGCGTAGCTTCAGGGGGCTATGGCTACACCTTC. Translated: CASSVASGGYGYTF.

The chain carries TRBV12-3 or TRBV12-4 and TRBJ1-1; D is ambiguous. The CDR3 covers 15 residues. V was shortened by 8 bases and J by 8 bases, with 24 bases between the two germline ends. The CDR3 reads CASGPPTELREEAFF. Written as DNA, the CDR3 is TGTGCCAGCGGCCCTCCGACGGAACTACGGGAGGAAGCTTTCTTT.

V and J are TRBV24-1 and TRBJ1-5; D call uncertain. The CDR3 has 15 amino acids. V shed 6 bases and J shed 1 base, with 12 bases lying between them. Germline assignment: CDR1 KGHDR and CDR2 SFDVKD. CDR3 sequence reads: CATSKDSSSNQPQHF. The CDR3 DNA sequence: TGTGCCACCAGTAAGGATAGTAGCAGCAATCAGCCCCAGCATTTT.

This sequence joins TRBV20-1 and TRBJ2-1; the D gene is possibly TRBD1 (5 bases). The CDR3 contains 11 residues. The germline V and J ends were trimmed by 7 bases and 9 bases, with 13 bases remaining between them. Germline V gives CDR1 DFQATT, CDR2 SNEGSKA (reference sequence). The CDR3 region is CSVRAPTEQFF. The CDR3 nucleotides read TGCAGTGTCAGGGCCCCCACTGAGCAGTTCTTC.

The genes are TRBV24-1 and TRBJ2-1; 8 positions agree with TRBD2. Germline V lookup: CDR1 KGHDR, CDR2 SFDVKD. The CDR3 covers 15 residues. V lost 0 bases and J lost 8; bases outside the gene matches: 5. The chain's CDR3 is CATSDLKRGRDEQFF. The CDR3 DNA sequence: TGTGCCACCAGTGATTTGAAGCGGGGGCGCGATGAGCAGTTCTTC.

The chain recombines TRBV5-1 with TRBJ2-6; maybe TRBD1 (7 bases). Trimming pared 4 bases from V and 2 bases from J, leaving 16 bases between. CDR1 is SGHRS and CDR2 is YFSETQ in the germline V gene. This CDR3 is 17 amino acids long. The CDR3 nucleotides read TGCGCCAGCAGCGCAACCAGGGGGGTGCCTGGGGCCAACGTCCTGACTTTC. As protein: CASSATRGVPGANVLTF. Full variable domain (outside the CDR3, taken from reference TRBV5-1 and TRBJ2-6): KAGVTQTPRYLIKTRGQQVTLSCSPISGHRSVSWYQQTPGQGLQFLFEYFSETQRNKGNFPGRFSGRQFSNSRSEMNVSTLELGDSALYLCASSATRGVPGANVLTFGAGSRLTVL.

The table lists this clonotype with a few counts. The chain couples TRBV7-9 to TRBJ1-2, with no clear D. Trimming cost V 4 bases and J 4 bases, with 13 bases left between them. This CDR3 has 14 amino acids. Germline V gene sequence: CDR1 SEHNR, CDR2 FQNEAQ (reference sequence). The CDR3 reads CASSSHSKGYGYTF. The CDR3 region has the DNA TGTGCCAGCAGCTCCCACTCCAAGGGCTATGGCTACACCTTC. The full variable domain, rest sourced from reference TRBV7-9 and TRBJ1-2, is DTGVSQNPRHKITKRGQNVTFRCDPISEHNRLYWYRQTLGQGPEFLTYFQNEAQLEKSRLLSDRFSAERPKGSFSTLEIQRTEQGDSAMYLCASSSHSKGYGYTFGSGTRLTVV.

This clonotype was seen ten or more times. The V and J genes are TRBV7-9 and TRBJ2-2; the D is unclear. Germline CDR1 and CDR2: SEHNR and FQNEAQ (reference sequence). Trimming removed 3 bases from V and 4 bases from J, with 0 bases in between. The CDR3 totals 11 residues. Written as DNA, the CDR3 is TGTGCCAGCAGCTTCACCGGGGAGCTGTTTTTT. Translated: CASSFTGELFF.

This rearrangement joins TRBV7-9 to TRBJ2-1, with 8 bases aligning to TRBD2. Germline-derived CDR1 and CDR2 are SEHNR and FQNEAQ (reference sequence). V gave up 6 bases and J gave up 5 bases; unmatched junction bases: 6. This CDR3 has 14 residues. DNA of the CDR3: TGTGCCAGCAGAACTAGCGGTAGGGACAATGAGCAGTTCTTC. Encoded protein: CASRTSGRDNEQFF.